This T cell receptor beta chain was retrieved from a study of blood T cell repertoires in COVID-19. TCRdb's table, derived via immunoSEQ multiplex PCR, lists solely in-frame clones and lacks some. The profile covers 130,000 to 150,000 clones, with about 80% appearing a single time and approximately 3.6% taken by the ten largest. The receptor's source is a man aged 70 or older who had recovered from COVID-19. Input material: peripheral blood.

Written as DNA, the CDR3 is TGTGCCAGCGGGCCTCCCTACGAGCAGTACTTC. This encodes CASGPPYEQYF. This chain uses TRBV6-5 with TRBJ2-7, with D unclear. This CDR3 is 11 amino acids long. Trimming took off 8 bases at V and 2 bases at J, with 7 bases between the two ends. Germline V gene lookup returns CDR1 MNHEY and CDR2 SVGAGI.